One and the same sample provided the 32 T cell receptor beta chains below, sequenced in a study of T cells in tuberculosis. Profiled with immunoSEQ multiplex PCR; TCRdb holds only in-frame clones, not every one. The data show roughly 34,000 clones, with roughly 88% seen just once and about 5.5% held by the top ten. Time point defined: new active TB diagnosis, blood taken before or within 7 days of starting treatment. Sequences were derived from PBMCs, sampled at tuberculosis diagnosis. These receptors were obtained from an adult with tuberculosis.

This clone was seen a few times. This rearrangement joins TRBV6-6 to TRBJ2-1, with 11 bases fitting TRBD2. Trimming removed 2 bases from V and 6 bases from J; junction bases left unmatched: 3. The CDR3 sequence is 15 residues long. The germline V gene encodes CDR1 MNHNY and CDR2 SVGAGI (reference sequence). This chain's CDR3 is CASSYETSGSNEQFF. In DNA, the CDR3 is TGTGCCAGCAGTTACGAAACTAGCGGGAGCAATGAGCAGTTCTTC.

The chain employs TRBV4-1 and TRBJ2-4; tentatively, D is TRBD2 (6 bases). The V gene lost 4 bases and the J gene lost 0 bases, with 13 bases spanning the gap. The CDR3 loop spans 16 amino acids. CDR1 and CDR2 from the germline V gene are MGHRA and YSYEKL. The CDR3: CASSPIAALAKNIQYF. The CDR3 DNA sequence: TGCGCCAGCAGCCCCATAGCGGCTTTAGCCAAAAACATTCAGTACTTC.

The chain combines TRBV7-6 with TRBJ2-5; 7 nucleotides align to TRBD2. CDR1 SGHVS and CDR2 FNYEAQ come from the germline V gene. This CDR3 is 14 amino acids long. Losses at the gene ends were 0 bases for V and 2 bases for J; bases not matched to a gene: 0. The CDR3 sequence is CASSLAGGQETQYF. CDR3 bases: TGTGCCAGCAGCTTAGCGGGGGGGCAAGAGACCCAGTACTTC.

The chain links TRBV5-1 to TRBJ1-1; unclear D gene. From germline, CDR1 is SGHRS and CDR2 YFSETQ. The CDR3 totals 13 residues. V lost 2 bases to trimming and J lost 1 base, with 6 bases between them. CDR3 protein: CASSFDKNTEAFF. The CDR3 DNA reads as TGCGCCAGCAGCTTCGACAAGAACACTGAAGCTTTCTTT.

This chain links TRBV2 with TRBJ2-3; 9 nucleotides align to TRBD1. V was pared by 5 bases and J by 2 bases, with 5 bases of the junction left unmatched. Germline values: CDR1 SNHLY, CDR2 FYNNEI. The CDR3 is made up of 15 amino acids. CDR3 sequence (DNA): TGTGCCAGCAGTCAAGGACAGGGGAACACAGATACGCAGTATTTT. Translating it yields CASSQGQGNTDTQYF. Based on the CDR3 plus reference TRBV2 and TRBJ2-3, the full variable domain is EPEVTQTPSHQVTQMGQEVILRCVPISNHLYFYWYRQILGQKVEFLVSFYNNEISEKSEIFDDQFSVERPDGSNFTLKIRSTKLEDSAMYFCASSQGQGNTDTQYFGPGTRLTVL.

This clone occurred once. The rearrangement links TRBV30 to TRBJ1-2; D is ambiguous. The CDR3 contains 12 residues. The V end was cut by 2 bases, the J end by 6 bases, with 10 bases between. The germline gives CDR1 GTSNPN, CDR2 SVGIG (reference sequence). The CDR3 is CAWSRRVHGYTF. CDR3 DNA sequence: TGTGCCTGGAGTAGGAGGGTGCATGGCTACACCTTC.

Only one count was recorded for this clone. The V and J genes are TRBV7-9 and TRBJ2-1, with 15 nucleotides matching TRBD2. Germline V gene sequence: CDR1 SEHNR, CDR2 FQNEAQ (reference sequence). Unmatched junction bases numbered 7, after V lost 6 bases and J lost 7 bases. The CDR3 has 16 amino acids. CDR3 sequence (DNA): TGTGCCAGCAGGTTTAGGACTAGCGGGGGGGCGAATGAGCAGTTCTTC. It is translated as CASRFRTSGGANEQFF.

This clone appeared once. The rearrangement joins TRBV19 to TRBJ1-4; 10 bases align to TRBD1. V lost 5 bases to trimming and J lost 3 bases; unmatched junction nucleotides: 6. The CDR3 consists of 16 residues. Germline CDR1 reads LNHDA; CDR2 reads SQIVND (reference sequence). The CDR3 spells CASSAGTGASNEKLFF. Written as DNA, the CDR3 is TGTGCCAGTAGTGCGGGGACAGGGGCTTCTAATGAAAAACTGTTTTTT.

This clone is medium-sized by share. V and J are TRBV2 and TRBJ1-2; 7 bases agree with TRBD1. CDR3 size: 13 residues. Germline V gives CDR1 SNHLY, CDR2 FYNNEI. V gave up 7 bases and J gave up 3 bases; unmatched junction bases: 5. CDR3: CASMRQGDYGYTF. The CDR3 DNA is TGTGCCAGCATGCGACAGGGAGACTATGGCTACACCTTC.

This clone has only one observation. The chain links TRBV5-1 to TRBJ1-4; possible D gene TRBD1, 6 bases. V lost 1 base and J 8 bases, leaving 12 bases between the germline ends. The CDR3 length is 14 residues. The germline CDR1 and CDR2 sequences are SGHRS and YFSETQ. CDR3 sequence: CASSLQGRGEKLFF. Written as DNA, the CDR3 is TGCGCCAGCAGCTTGCAGGGGAGAGGAGAAAAACTGTTTTTT.

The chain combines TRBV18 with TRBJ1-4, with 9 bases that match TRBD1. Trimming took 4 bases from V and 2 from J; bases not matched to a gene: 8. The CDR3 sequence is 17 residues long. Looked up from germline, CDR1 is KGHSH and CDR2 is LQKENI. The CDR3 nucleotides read TGTGCCAGCTCACGTCCGGGACAGGGTTCTACTAATGAAAAACTGTTTTTT. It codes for CASSRPGQGSTNEKLFF.

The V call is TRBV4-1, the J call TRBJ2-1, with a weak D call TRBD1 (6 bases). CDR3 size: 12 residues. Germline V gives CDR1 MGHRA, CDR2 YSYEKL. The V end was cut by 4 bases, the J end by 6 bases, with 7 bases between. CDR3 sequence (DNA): TGCGCCAGCAGCCCGACAGGCAATGAGCAGTTCTTC. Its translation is CASSPTGNEQFF.

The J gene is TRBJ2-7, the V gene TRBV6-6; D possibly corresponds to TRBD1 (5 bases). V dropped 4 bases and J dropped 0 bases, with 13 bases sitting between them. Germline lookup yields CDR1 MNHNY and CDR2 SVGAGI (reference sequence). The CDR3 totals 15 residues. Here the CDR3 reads CASSSLHGHSYEQYF. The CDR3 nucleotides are TGTGCCAGCAGTTCCCTACATGGACACTCCTACGAGCAGTACTTC.

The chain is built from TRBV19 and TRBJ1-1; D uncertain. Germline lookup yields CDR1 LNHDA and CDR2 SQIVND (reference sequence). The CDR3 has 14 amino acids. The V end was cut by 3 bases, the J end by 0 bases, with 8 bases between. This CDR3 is CASSMREMNTEAFF. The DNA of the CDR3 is TGTGCCAGTAGTATGAGGGAGATGAACACTGAAGCTTTCTTT.

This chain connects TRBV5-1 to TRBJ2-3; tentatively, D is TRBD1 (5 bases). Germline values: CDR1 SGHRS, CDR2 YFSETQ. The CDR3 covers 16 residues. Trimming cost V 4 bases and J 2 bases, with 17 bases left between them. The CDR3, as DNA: TGCGCCAGCAGCCTGGGGTTGACAGAGATCACAGATACGCAGTATTTT. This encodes CASSLGLTEITDTQYF.

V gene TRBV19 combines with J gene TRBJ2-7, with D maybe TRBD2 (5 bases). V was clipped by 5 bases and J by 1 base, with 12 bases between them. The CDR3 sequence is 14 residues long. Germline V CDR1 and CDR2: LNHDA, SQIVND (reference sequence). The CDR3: CASSPDYISYEQYF. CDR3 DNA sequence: TGTGCCAGTAGTCCAGACTACATATCCTACGAGCAGTACTTC. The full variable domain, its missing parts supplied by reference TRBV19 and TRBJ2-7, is DGGITQSPKYLFRKEGQNVTLSCEQNLNHDAMYWYRQDPGQGLRLIYYSQIVNDFQKGDIAEGYSVSREKKESFPLTVTSAQKNPTAFYLCASSPDYISYEQYFGPGTRLTVT.

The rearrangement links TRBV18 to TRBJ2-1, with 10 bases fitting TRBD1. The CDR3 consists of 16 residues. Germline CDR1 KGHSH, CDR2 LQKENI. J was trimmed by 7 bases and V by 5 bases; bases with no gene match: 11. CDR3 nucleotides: TGTGCCAGCTCAGCGAGACAGGGGGCCTCTCGAAATGAGCAGTTCTTC. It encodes CASSARQGASRNEQFF.

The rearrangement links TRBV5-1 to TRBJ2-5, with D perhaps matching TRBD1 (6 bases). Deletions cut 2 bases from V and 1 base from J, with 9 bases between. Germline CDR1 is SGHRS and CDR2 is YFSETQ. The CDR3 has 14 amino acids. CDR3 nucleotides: TGCGCCAGCAGCTTAACAGGGTCCCAAGAGACCCAGTACTTC. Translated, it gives CASSLTGSQETQYF.

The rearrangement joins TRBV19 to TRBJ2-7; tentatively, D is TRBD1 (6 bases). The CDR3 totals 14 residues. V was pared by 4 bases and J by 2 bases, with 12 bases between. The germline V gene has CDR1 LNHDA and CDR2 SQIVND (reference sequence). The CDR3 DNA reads TGTGCCAGTAGTAGAGGACAGTCAACCTACGAGCAGTACTTC. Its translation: CASSRGQSTYEQYF.

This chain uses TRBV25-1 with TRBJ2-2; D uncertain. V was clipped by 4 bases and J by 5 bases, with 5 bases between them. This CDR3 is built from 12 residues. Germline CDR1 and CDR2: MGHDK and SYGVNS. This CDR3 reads CASSAETGELFF. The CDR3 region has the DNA TGTGCCAGCAGTGCCGAGACCGGGGAGCTGTTTTTT. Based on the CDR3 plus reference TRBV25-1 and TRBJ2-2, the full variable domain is EADIYQTPRYLVIGTGKKITLECSQTMGHDKMYWYQQDPGMELHLIHYSYGVNSTEKGDLSSESTVSRIRTEHFPLTLESARPSHTSQYLCASSAETGELFFGEGSRLTVL.

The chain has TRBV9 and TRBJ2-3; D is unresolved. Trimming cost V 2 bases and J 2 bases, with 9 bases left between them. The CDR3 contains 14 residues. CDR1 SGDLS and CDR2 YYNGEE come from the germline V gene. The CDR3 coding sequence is TGTGCCAGCAGCGTTCGGAGTAACACAGATACGCAGTATTTT. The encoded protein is CASSVRSNTDTQYF.

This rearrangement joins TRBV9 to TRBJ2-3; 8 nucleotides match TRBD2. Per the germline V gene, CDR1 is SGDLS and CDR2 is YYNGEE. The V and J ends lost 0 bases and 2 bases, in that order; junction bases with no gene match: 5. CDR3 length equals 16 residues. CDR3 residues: CASSVVGGDLTDTQYF. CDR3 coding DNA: TGTGCCAGCAGCGTAGTCGGGGGGGATCTCACAGATACGCAGTATTTT.

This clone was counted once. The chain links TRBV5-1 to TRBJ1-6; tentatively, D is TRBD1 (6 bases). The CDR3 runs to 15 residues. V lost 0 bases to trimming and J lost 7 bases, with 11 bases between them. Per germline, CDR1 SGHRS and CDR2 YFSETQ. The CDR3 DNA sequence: TGCGCCAGCAGCTTGGGAGGGGGTGCGAATTCACCCCTCCACTTT. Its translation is CASSLGGGANSPLHF.

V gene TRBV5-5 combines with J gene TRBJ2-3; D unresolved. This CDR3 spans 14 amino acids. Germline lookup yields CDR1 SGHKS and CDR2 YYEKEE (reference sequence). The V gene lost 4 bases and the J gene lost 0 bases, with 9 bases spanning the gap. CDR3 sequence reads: CASSRYSSTDTQYF. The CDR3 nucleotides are TGTGCCAGCAGCCGTTATTCTAGCACAGATACGCAGTATTTT.

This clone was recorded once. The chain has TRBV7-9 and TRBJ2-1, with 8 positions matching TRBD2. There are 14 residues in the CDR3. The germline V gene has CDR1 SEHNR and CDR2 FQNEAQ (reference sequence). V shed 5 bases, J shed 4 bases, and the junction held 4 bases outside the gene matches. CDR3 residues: CASSESGSYNEQFF. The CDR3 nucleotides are TGTGCCAGCAGCGAAAGCGGGAGTTACAATGAGCAGTTCTTC.

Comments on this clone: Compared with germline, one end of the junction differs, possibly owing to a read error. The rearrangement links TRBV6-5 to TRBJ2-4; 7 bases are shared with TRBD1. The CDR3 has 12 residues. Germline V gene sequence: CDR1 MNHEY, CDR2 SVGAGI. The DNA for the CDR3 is TGTGCCAGCAGTCTGGACAGGTTACATTTCGGGTTC. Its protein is CASSLDRLHFGF.

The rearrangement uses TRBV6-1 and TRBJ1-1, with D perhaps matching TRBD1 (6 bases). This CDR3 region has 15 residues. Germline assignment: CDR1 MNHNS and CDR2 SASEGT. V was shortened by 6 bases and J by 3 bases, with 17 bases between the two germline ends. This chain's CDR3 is CASRSIQGMYTEAFF. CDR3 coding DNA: TGTGCCAGCAGATCCATACAGGGAATGTACACTGAAGCTTTCTTT.

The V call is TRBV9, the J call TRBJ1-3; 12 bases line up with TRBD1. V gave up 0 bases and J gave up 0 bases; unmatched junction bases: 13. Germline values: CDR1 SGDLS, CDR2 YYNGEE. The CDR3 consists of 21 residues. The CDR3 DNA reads TGTGCCAGCAGCGTAGCTACCGCGGCGGGACAGGGGGCCACCTCTGGAAACACCATATATTTT. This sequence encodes CASSVATAAGQGATSGNTIYF.

CDR3 nucleotide sequence: TGTGCCAGCAGCTTGAGGTTTGGGGCGGGAGGGAGTAGTGAGACCCAGTACTTC. As protein: CASSLRFGAGGSSETQYF. The rearrangement uses TRBV5-4 and TRBJ2-5; 9 bases map to TRBD2. Per the germline V gene, CDR1 is SGHNT and CDR2 is YYREEE (reference sequence). The CDR3 length is 18 residues. With 1 base clipped from V and 5 bases from J, the junction kept 15 bases outside the gene matches.

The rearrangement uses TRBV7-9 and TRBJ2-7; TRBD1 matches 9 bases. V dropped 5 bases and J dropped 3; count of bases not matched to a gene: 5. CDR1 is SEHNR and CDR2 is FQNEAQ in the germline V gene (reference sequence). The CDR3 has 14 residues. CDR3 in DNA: TGTGCCAGCAGCCGGGGGACAGGGAACTACGAGCAGTACTTC. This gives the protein CASSRGTGNYEQYF.

The CDR3 is CASSVIQALRNSPLHF. DNA of the CDR3: TGTGCCAGCAGCGTCATTCAGGCCCTTAGGAATTCACCCCTCCACTTT. The V and J genes are TRBV9 and TRBJ1-6; D gene uncertain. This CDR3 has 16 amino acids. V was pared by 2 bases and J by 7 bases, with 16 bases between. CDR1 is SGDLS, CDR2 YYNGEE, per germline.

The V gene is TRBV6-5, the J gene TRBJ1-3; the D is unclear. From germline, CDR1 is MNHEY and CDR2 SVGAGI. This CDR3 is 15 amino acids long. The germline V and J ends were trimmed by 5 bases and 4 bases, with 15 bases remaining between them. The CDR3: CASSVTRVGGNTIYF. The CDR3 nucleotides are TGTGCCAGCAGTGTGACTCGGGTTGGAGGAAACACCATATATTTT.